This passage covers 5 T cell receptor beta chains from one sample sequenced in a study of OX40 agonist ivuxolimab in advanced cancers. Profiling relied on immunoSEQ multiplex PCR, and the TCRdb table lists in-frame clones only, not all of them. Here the sample spans 75,000 to 100,000 clones, roughly 89% being singletons. Sequencing used CD4+ or CD8+ T cells sorted from blood, obtained in a trial of the OX40 agonist ivuxolimab. The origin of the receptors is an adult with an advanced solid tumor such as melanoma, head and neck, liver or kidney cancer.

The sample holds one count of this clone. V and J are TRBV29-1 and TRBJ1-2; TRBD1 might be the D (6 bases). The CDR3 extends over 14 amino acids. V was shortened by 6 bases and J by 0 bases, with 14 bases between the two germline ends. CDR1 and CDR2 from the germline V gene are SQVTM and ANQGSEA. CDR3 amino acids: CSVATGWTNYGYTF. Here the CDR3 DNA reads TGCAGCGTAGCCACAGGGTGGACTAACTATGGCTACACCTTC.

The chain has TRBV7-3 and TRBJ2-7, with TRBD1 matching over 8 bases. Germline loops: CDR1 SGHTA, CDR2 FQGTGA. J gave up 11 bases and V 7 bases, and 13 bases lay outside the gene matches. The CDR3 has 13 amino acids. The CDR3 region is CASTTQQKQGEYF. The CDR3 nucleotides are TGTGCCAGCACCACCCAGCAAAAACAGGGGGAGTACTTC.

The V gene is TRBV11-3, the J gene TRBJ2-1; no reliable D call. The CDR3 is made up of 15 amino acids. Germline CDR1 reads SGHNT; CDR2 reads YENEEA. Trimming shortened V by 0 bases and J by 0 bases, and 6 bases separated the two germline ends. DNA for the CDR3: TGTGCCAGCAGCTTAGATGGCAGCTCCTACAATGAGCAGTTCTTC. Amino acids: CASSLDGSSYNEQFF.

This chain connects TRBV28 to TRBJ1-3; the D gene is possibly TRBD1 (5 bases). Germline CDR1 and CDR2: MDHEN and SYDVKM. CDR3 length: 15 amino acids. V was clipped by 7 bases and J by 0 bases, with 13 bases between them. The CDR3: CASIGAGYSGNTIYF. The CDR3 DNA reads as TGTGCCAGCATTGGGGCGGGGTACTCTGGAAACACCATATATTTT.

The gene calls are TRBV9 and TRBJ2-7; 8 nucleotides agree with TRBD1. The V and J ends lost 4 bases and 6 bases, in that order; junction bases with no gene match: 6. The CDR3 loop spans 13 amino acids. Germline lookup yields CDR1 SGDLS and CDR2 YYNGEE. In DNA, the CDR3 is TGTGCCAGCAGCCCGGACAGGGTAAGCGAGCAGTACTTC. It specifies CASSPDRVSEQYF.